This TCR beta chain appears in the sequencing data of a study of vaccination effects on CD4 cells after COVID-19. About the research overall: Viral peptide pools were used in the ViraFEST assay to expand antigen-specific CD4+ T cells, and sequencing came afterward.

There are 12 residues in the CDR3. V lost 3 bases and J lost 1, with 6 bases in between. Germline lookup yields CDR1 SQVTM and CDR2 ANQGSEA. Data came from immunoSEQ multiplex PCR; TCRdb stores just in-frame clones and leaves some out. Of tens of thousands of clones listed, roughly 73% are singletons. Following 10 days of culture, CD4+ T cells were isolated. As their vaccination, participants received two doses of either BNT162b2 or mRNA-1273. Turning to this clone: What it recognizes is unknown. The sample contains more than one DNA sequence encoding this CDR3.

This sequence was found in a human donor who received a COVID-19 vaccine. The sequenced sample was CD4+ T cells from PBMCs cultured without peptide, obtained after COVID-19 vaccination. The chain joins TRBV29-1 to TRBJ1-1, with unresolved D. The CDR3 DNA follows: TGCAGCGTTGATTGGGGGAACACTGAAGCTTTCTTT. Residues: CSVDWGNTEAFF.